This TCR beta chain derives from a study of naive and memory T cell subsets. Regarding the study as a whole: This RNA-based method may be sensitive to activation-related transcript changes.

Four PCR rounds used nested alpha and beta constant region primers plus the SP2 primer. Blood and skin TCR RNA was reverse transcribed with alpha and beta constant primers. TCRdb re-analysed the 5' RACE reads in MiXCR, keeping a single row per CDR3 protein. The sample carries tens of thousands of distinct CDR3 sequences, under 10% recorded once. This clonotype showed up just a few times. Its specificity is unknown. An oligonucleotide containing a UMI was ligated to the 3' end of TCR cDNA. Whole-blood samples were around 2.3 ml of peripheral blood from healthy adult volunteers. Input was roughly 1 to 1,100 ng of DNase-treated total RNA without cell sorting. This CDR3 is built from 14 residues. V was trimmed by 4 bases and J by 4 bases, leaving 12 bases between them.

This receptor was taken from a female donor in good health. This chain links TRBV12-3 or TRBV12-4 with TRBJ2-3; TRBD1 is a possible D gene (6 bases). CDR3 nucleotide sequence: TGTGCCAGCAGTTCCTACACAGGGTCAGATACGCAGTATTTT. As protein: CASSSYTGSDTQYF.